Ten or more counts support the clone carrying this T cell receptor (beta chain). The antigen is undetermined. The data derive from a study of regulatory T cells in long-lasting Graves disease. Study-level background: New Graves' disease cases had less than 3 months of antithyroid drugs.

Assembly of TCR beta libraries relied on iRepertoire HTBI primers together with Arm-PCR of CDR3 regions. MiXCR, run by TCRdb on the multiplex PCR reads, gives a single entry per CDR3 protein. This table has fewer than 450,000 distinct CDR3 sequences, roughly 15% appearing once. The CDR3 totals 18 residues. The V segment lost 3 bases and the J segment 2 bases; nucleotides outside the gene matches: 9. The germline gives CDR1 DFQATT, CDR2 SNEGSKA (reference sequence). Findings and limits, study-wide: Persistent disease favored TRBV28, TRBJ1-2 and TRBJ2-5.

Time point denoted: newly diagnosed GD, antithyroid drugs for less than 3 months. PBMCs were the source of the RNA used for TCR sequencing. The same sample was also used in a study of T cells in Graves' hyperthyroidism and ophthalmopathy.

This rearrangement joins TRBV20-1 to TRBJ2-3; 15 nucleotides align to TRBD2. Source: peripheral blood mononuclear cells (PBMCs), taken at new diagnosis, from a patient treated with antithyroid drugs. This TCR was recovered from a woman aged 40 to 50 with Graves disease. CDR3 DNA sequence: TGCAGTGCTAGTCCGGGACTAGCGGGAGGTCGTTACACAGATACGCAGTATTTT. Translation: CSASPGLAGGRYTDTQYF.